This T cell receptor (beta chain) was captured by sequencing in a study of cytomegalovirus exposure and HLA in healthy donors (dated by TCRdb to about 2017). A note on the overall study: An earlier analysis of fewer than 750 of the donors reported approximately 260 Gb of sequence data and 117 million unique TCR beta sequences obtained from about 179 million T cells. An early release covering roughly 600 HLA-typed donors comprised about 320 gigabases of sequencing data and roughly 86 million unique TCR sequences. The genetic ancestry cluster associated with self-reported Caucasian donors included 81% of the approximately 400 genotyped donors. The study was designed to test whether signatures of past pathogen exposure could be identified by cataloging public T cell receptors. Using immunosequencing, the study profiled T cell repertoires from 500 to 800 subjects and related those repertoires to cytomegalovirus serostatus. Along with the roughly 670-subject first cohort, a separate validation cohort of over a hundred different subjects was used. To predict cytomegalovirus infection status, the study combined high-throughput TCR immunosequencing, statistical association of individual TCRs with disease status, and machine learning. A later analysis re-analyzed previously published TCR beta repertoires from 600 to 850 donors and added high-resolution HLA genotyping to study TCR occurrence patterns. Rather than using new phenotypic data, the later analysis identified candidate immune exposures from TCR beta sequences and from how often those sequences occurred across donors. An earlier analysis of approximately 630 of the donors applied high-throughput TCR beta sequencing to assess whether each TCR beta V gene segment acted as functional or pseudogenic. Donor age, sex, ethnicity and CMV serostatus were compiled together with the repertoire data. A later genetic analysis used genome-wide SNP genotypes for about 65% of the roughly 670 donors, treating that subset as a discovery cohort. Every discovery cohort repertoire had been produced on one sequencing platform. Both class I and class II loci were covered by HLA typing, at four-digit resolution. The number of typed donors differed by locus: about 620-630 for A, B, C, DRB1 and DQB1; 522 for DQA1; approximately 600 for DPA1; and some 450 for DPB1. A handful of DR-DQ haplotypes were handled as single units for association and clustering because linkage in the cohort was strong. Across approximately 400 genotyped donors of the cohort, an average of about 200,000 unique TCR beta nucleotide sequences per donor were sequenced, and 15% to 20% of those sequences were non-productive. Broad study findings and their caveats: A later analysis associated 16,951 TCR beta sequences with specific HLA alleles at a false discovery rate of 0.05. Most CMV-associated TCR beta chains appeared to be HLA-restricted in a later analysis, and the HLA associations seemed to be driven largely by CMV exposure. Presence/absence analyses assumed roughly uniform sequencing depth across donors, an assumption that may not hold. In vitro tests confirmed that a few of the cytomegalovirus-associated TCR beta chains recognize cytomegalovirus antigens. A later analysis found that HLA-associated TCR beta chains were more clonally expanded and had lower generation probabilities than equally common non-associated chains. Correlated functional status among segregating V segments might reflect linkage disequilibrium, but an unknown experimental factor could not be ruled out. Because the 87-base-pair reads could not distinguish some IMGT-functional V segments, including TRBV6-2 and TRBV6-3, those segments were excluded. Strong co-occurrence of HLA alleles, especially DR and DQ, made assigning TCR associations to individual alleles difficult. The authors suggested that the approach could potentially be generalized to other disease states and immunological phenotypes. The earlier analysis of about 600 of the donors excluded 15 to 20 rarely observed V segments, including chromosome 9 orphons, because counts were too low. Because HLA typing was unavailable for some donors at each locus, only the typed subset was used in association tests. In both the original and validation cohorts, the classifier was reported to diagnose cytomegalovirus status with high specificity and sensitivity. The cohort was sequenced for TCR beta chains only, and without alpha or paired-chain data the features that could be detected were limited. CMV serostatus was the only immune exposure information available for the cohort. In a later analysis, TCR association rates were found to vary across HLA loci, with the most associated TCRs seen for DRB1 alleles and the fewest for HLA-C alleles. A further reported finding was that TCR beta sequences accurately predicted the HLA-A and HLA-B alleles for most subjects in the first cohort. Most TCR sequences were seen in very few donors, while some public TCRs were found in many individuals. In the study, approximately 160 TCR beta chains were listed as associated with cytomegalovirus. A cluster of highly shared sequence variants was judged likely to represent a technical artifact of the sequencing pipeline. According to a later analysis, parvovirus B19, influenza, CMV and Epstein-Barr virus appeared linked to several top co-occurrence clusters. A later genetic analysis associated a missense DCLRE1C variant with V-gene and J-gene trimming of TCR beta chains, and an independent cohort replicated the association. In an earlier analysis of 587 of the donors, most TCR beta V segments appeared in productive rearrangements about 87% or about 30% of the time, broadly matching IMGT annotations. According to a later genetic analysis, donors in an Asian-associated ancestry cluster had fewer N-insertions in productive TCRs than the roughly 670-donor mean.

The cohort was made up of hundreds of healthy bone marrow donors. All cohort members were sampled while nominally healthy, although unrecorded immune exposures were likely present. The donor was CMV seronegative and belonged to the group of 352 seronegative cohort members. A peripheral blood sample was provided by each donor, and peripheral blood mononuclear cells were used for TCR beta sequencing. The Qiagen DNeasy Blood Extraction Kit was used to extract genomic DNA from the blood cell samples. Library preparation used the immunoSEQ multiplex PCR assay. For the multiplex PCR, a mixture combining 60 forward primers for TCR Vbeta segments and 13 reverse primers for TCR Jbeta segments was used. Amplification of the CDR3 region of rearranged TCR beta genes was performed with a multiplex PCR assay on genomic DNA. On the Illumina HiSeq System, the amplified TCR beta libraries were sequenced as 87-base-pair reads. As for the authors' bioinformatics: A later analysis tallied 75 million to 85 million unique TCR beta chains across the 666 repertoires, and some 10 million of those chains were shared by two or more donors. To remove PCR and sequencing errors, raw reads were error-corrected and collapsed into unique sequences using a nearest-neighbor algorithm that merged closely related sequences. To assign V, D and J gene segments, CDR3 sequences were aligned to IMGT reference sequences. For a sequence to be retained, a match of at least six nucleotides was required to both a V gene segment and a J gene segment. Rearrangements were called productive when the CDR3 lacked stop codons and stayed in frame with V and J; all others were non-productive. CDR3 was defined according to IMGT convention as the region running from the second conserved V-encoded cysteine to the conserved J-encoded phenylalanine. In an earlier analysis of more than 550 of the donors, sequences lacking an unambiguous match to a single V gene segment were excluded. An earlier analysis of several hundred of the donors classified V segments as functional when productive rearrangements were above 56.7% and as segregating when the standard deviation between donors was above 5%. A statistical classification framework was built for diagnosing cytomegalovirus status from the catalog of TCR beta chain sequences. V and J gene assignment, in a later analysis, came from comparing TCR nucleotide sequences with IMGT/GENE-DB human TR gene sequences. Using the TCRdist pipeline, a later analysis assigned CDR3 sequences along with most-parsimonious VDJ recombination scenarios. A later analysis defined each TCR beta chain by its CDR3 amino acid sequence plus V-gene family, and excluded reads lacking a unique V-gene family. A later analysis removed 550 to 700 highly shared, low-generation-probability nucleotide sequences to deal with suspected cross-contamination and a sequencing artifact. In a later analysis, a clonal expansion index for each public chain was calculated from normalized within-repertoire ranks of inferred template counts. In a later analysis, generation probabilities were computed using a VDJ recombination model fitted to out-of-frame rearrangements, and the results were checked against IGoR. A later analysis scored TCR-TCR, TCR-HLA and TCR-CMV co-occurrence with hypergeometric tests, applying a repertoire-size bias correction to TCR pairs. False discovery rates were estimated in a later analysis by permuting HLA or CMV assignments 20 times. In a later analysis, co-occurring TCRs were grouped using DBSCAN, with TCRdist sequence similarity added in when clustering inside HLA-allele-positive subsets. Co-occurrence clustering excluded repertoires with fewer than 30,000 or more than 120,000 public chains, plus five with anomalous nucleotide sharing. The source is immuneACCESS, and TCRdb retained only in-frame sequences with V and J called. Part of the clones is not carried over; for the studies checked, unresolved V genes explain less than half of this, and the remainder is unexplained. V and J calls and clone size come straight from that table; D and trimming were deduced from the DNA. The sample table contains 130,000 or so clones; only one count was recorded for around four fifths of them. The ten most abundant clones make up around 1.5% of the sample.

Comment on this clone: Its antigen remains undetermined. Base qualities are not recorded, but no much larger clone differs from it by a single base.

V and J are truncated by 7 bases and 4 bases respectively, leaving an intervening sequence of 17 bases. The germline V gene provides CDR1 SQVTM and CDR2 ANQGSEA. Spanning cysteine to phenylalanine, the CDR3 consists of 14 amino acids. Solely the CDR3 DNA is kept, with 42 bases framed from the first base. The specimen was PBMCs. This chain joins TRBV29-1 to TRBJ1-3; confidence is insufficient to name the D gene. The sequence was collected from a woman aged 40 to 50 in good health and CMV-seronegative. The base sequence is TGCAGCGCTATGAATCCAGGATCAGGAAACACCATATATTTT. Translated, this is CSAMNPGSGNTIYF.